The 13 T cell receptor beta chains in this list originate from one sample, sequenced in a study of beta chain features in type 1 diabetes (dated by TCRdb to the late 2010s). No antigen has been assigned to these receptors. Libraries were constructed by the immunoSEQ multiplex PCR assay. The High Capacity cDNA Reverse Transcription Kit was used to reverse transcribe all of the isolated RNA, meaning that expressed TCRB transcripts were what got sequenced. TCRdb retrieved this table from immuneACCESS and kept in-frame rearrangements only. Not all clones are present; in checked studies, unresolved V genes account for under half, and no reason is known for the remainder. Recorded for this sample are about 240,000 clones; approximately 15% of them occurred a single time. 0.015% to 0.02% of the sample is taken by the ten largest. What the research found in general, with its limitations: A moderate but significant shortening of TCRB CDR3 length was observed in type 1 diabetes patients in all four CD4+ subsets.

The material sequenced was naive CD4+ T cells from blood. The meaning of the sample's cell subset or site label: true naive CD4+ T cells. Source of these receptors: a man aged 25 to 40 with type 1 diabetes.

This clone has only a few counts. This CDR3 is also generated by other DNA sequences in the sample. CDR3 coding DNA: TGTGCCAGCAGCTTAGTAGCGGGGGGTCCCTACGAGCAGTACTTC. It encodes CASSLVAGGPYEQYF. The chain links TRBV7-2 to TRBJ2-7; 10 bases align to TRBD2. From germline, CDR1 is SGHTA and CDR2 FQGNSA. After removal of 1 base from V and 2 bases from J, the junction contained 2 bases not matched to a gene. CDR3 length: 15 residues.

This chain links TRBV10-3 with TRBJ2-1; 8 nucleotides align to TRBD1. There are 14 residues in the CDR3. V lost 6 bases, J lost 5 bases, and 6 bases stayed unmatched. Germline V gives CDR1 ENHRY, CDR2 SYGVKD. Written as DNA, the CDR3 is TGTGCCATCAGGTCCGGACAGGGTCACAATGAGCAGTTCTTC. Translating gives CAIRSGQGHNEQFF.

This clone was detected a few times. The chain is built from TRBV7-9 and TRBJ2-1; TRBD2 matches at 10 bases. V trimming: 5 bases; J trimming: 8 bases; junction bases outside the gene matches: 9. This CDR3 is 15 amino acids long. Germline loops: CDR1 SEHNR, CDR2 FQNEAQ (reference sequence). CDR3 bases: TGTGCCAGCAGCATAAGGACTAGCGGATATTATGAGCAGTTCTTC. It encodes CASSIRTSGYYEQFF.

In this sample, this clone turned up once. This rearrangement joins TRBV5-1 to TRBJ1-6; D might be TRBD1 (6 bases). Germline V lookup: CDR1 SGHRS, CDR2 YFSETQ. The V gene lost 3 bases and the J gene lost 16 bases, with 17 bases spanning the gap. The CDR3 runs to 13 residues. CDR3 nucleotide sequence: TGCGCCAGCAGCTCTGGGGGGGGCCCTAATCTCCACTTT. Its translation is CASSSGGGPNLHF.

V gene TRBV29-1 combines with J gene TRBJ2-4; 9 bases match TRBD1. Germline CDR1 is SQVTM and CDR2 is ANQGSEA. V lost 7 bases and J lost 1; bases outside the gene matches: 8. The CDR3 has 15 amino acids. CDR3: CSAGTGTGAKNIQYF. CDR3 coding DNA: TGCAGCGCTGGGACAGGGACGGGCGCCAAAAACATTCAGTACTTC.

Only a few counts were recorded for this clone. The chain uses TRBV19 and TRBJ2-1; the D gene is possibly TRBD2 (6 bases). CDR1 is LNHDA and CDR2 is SQIVND in the germline V gene (reference sequence). The CDR3 totals 15 residues. V was trimmed by 9 bases and J by 6 bases, leaving 21 bases between them. In nucleotides, the CDR3 is TGTGCCAGCATGCGGGACTGGTCGTCCAGCAATGAGCAGTTCTTC. Its protein is CASMRDWSSSNEQFF.

This chain uses TRBV5-1 with TRBJ1-2; 12 bases map to TRBD1. The length of the CDR3 is 16 residues. V lost 4 bases and J lost 3; bases outside the gene matches: 7. CDR1 is SGHRS and CDR2 is YFSETQ in the germline V gene. CDR3 coding DNA: TGCGCCAGCAGCGCGGGACAGGGGGCGCAGGACTATGGCTACACCTTC. This codes for CASSAGQGAQDYGYTF.

A few counts support this clone. The chain recombines TRBV5-1 with TRBJ2-7; perhaps TRBD1 as D (6 bases). This CDR3 has 15 amino acids. V was clipped by 0 bases and J by 2 bases, with 12 bases between them. Germline CDR1 and CDR2: SGHRS and YFSETQ. The CDR3 nucleotides are TGCGCCAGCAGCTTGGCCCCCGGGACAACCTACGAGCAGTACTTC. Its translation: CASSLAPGTTYEQYF.

CDR3 bases: TGTGCCAGCAGCCAAGGATTACTGGGGGCCGGCTACAATCAGCCCCAGCATTTT. Protein product: CASSQGLLGAGYNQPQHF. The chain carries TRBV14 and TRBJ1-5; perhaps TRBD1 as D (6 bases). Germline V gives CDR1 SGHDN, CDR2 FVKESK. Trimming removed 1 base from V and 3 bases from J, with 19 bases in between. CDR3 size: 18 residues.

The gene calls are TRBV28 and TRBJ1-2; TRBD1 is a possible D gene (6 bases). The CDR3 runs to 12 residues. Germline values: CDR1 MDHEN, CDR2 SYDVKM. Trimming left V 4 bases short and J 4 bases short, with 7 bases between. The CDR3 DNA is TGTGCCAGCAGTTGGGACACCTATGGCTACACCTTC. This sequence encodes CASSWDTYGYTF.

The gene calls are TRBV30 and TRBJ1-6; D gene uncertain. Germline CDR1 is GTSNPN and CDR2 is SVGIG (reference sequence). The CDR3 length is 14 residues. V gave up 0 bases and J gave up 9 bases, with 12 bases separating them. This CDR3 is CAWSVHGAASPLHF. The CDR3 DNA follows: TGTGCCTGGAGTGTACATGGTGCCGCTTCACCCCTCCACTTT.

The chain has TRBV19 and TRBJ1-6; D unresolved. The CDR3 spans 15 residues. V shed 0 bases and J shed 6 bases, with 9 bases lying between them. Per germline, CDR1 LNHDA and CDR2 SQIVND (reference sequence). CDR3 protein: CASSIDPGGNSPLHF. The CDR3 DNA reads as TGTGCCAGTAGTATAGATCCAGGAGGTAATTCACCCCTCCACTTT.

The CDR3 sequence: CAVEDRDSYEQYF. In DNA form, the CDR3 reads TGTGCCGTAGAGGACAGGGACTCCTACGAGCAGTACTTC. The chain carries TRBV28 and TRBJ2-7; TRBD1 matches 8 bases. Per germline, CDR1 MDHEN and CDR2 SYDVKM. Trimming at V came to 11 bases and at J to 0 bases, leaving 6 bases not matched to a gene. The CDR3 consists of 13 residues. Combining the CDR3 with reference TRBV28 and TRBJ2-7 gives the whole variable domain DVKVTQSSRYLVKRTGEKVFLECVQDMDHENMFWYRQDPGLGLRLIYFSYDVKMKEKGDIPEGYSVSREKKERFSLILESASTNQTSMYLCAVEDRDSYEQYFGPGTRLTVT.